The 29 T cell receptor beta chains given below trace back to one sample, sequenced in a study of blood T cell repertoires in COVID-19. The method was immunoSEQ multiplex PCR; TCRdb's version includes in-frame clones alone and lacks a portion of them. This table has about 380,000 clones, 88% appearing once. The source material was PBMCs or T cells enriched from blood (not recorded which). These receptors were obtained from a woman aged 18-29 years who had recovered from COVID-19.

Concerning this clone: Since a much larger clone is just one base distant, this may be a read error. Other nucleotide sequences in the sample specify the same CDR3. J is TRBJ2-6 and V is TRBV20-1; the D gene is possibly TRBD2 (5 bases). Between the trimmed V and J ends, which lost 3 bases and 2 bases, there was a span of 8 bases. From germline, CDR1 is DFQATT and CDR2 SNEGSKA (reference sequence). This CDR3 contains 14 residues. This chain's CDR3 is CSASSGAGANVLTF. The CDR3 DNA reads as TGCAGTGCTAGTTCCGGGGCTGGGGCCAACGTCCTGACTTTC.

The genes are TRBV7-3 and TRBJ1-2; 8 nucleotides line up with TRBD1. The CDR3 is 14 amino acids. Trimming removed 5 bases from V and 6 bases from J; junction bases left unmatched: 8. The germline gives CDR1 SGHTA, CDR2 FQGTGA. The CDR3 spells CASSRGTGQNGYTF. DNA of the CDR3: TGTGCCAGCAGCCGAGGGACAGGACAGAATGGCTACACCTTC.

V gene TRBV7-2 combines with J gene TRBJ2-7; possibly TRBD2 for D (6 bases). Trimming left V 5 bases short and J 1 base short, with 15 bases between. The length of the CDR3 is 15 residues. Germline V CDR1 and CDR2: SGHTA, FQGNSA. In DNA, the CDR3 is TGTGCCAGCAGCCGGGACTCCACTTCTTCCTACGAGCAGTACTTC. This sequence encodes CASSRDSTSSYEQYF.

The genes are TRBV19 and TRBJ2-7, with D perhaps TRBD1 (6 bases). V shed 4 bases and J shed 0 bases, with 25 bases lying between them. The CDR3 length is 19 residues. CDR1 LNHDA and CDR2 SQIVND come from the germline V gene (reference sequence). The CDR3 loop reads CASSTDRSYSSGASYEQYF. The CDR3 nucleotides read TGTGCCAGTAGTACTGACAGGTCCTACTCCTCCGGGGCCTCCTACGAGCAGTACTTC.

This clone was seen a handful of times. The chain recombines TRBV11-2 with TRBJ2-1; D remains unclear. This CDR3 is built from 15 residues. CDR1 and CDR2 from the germline V gene are SGHAT and FQNNGV. V lost 3 bases and J lost 0, with 9 bases in between. The CDR3 DNA reads TGTGCCAGCAGCTTGGAACCAGGCTCCTACAATGAGCAGTTCTTC. Amino acids: CASSLEPGSYNEQFF.

The chain carries TRBV7-2 and TRBJ1-2; D gene unclear. Germline CDR1 reads SGHTA; CDR2 reads FQGNSA. V gave up 2 bases and J gave up 3 bases, with 10 bases separating them. The CDR3 loop spans 14 amino acids. CDR3 nucleotides: TGTGCCAGCAGCTTAATTAAGGGAGACTATGGCTACACCTTC. It translates to CASSLIKGDYGYTF.

This clone was recorded a few times. The chain uses TRBV21-1 and TRBJ1-2; TRBD1, the table's D call, was not compared with the DNA. TRBV21-1 is classified as a pseudogene. This CDR3 comprises 14 residues. In nucleotides, the CDR3 is TGTGCCAGCTTGCCAGGGGACAGGTACTATGGCTACACCTTC. Its protein is CASLPGDRYYGYTF.

The genes are TRBV3-1 (or the pseudogene TRBV3-2) and TRBJ1-6, with D possibly being TRBD1 (5 bases). The V gene lost 4 bases and the J gene lost 8 bases, with 15 bases spanning the gap. The germline CDR1 and CDR2 sequences are LGHDT and YNNKEL (reference sequence). The CDR3 has 15 residues. The CDR3 region has the DNA TGTGCCAGCAGCCCCCGGGGGACGGCGGATTCACCCCTCCACTTT. Protein product: CASSPRGTADSPLHF.

There are a few counts of this clone. The chain has TRBV28 and TRBJ1-2; D not resolved. Germline V lookup: CDR1 MDHEN, CDR2 SYDVKM. V was trimmed by 10 bases and J by 1 base, leaving 13 bases between them. This CDR3 is built from 13 residues. As DNA, the CDR3 is TGTGCCACCTGGGCCCCCCATAACTATGGCTACACCTTC. This gives the protein CATWAPHNYGYTF.

This chain joins TRBV4-1 and TRBJ2-7, with 10 positions matching TRBD1. The germline gives CDR1 MGHRA, CDR2 YSYEKL. The CDR3 spans 14 residues. V shed 3 bases, J shed 4 bases, and the junction held 3 bases outside the gene matches. The CDR3 is CASSHGQGVYEQYF. CDR3 sequence (DNA): TGCGCCAGCAGCCATGGACAGGGGGTGTACGAGCAGTACTTC.

The J gene is TRBJ2-2, the V gene TRBV5-8; D perhaps matches TRBD1 (5 bases). Germline CDR1 is SGHTS and CDR2 is YDEGEE. V was pared by 0 bases and J by 3 bases, with 9 bases between. The CDR3 extends over 15 amino acids. CDR3 bases: TGTGCCAGCAGCTTGGGGGGCGCTTACACCGGGGAGCTGTTTTTT. Its translation is CASSLGGAYTGELFF. The full variable domain, rest sourced from reference TRBV5-8 and TRBJ2-2, is EAGVTQSPTHLIKTRGQQATLRCSPISGHTSVYWYQQALGLGLQFLLWYDEGEERNRGNFPPRFSGRQFPNYSSELNVNALELEDSALYLCASSLGGAYTGELFFGEGSRLTVL.

This chain links TRBV29-1 with TRBJ1-3; D remains unclear. V was trimmed by 5 bases and J by 0 bases, leaving 11 bases between them. Germline V CDR1 and CDR2: SQVTM, ANQGSEA. The CDR3 consists of 14 residues. CDR3 protein: CSVTLSSSGNTIYF. For the CDR3, the DNA is TGCAGCGTTACCCTCTCGAGCTCTGGAAACACCATATATTTT.

This clone was detected a few times. Other nucleotide sequences from this sample produce the same CDR3. J is TRBJ1-2 and V is TRBV9, with a tentative D call TRBD1 (5 bases). The CDR3 covers 13 residues. V dropped 2 bases and J dropped 1 base, with 6 bases sitting between them. Germline lookup yields CDR1 SGDLS and CDR2 YYNGEE. The chain's CDR3 is CASSVDSNYGYTF. CDR3 DNA: TGTGCCAGCAGCGTCGACAGTAACTATGGCTACACCTTC.

This clone was detected once. The gene calls are TRBV7-6 and TRBJ1-3; D remains ambiguous. The germline CDR1 and CDR2 sequences are SGHVS and FNYEAQ. Trimming took off 1 base at V and 0 bases at J, with 10 bases between the two ends. This CDR3 has 16 amino acids. Here the CDR3 reads CASSLGRGISGNTIYF. CDR3 sequence (DNA): TGTGCCAGCAGCTTAGGTAGAGGGATCTCTGGAAACACCATATATTTT.

The rearrangement links TRBV10-3 to TRBJ1-1; D is undetermined. The CDR3 has 11 amino acids. Germline values: CDR1 ENHRY, CDR2 SYGVKD. The V end was cut by 4 bases, the J end by 2 bases, with 2 bases between. CDR3 in amino acids: CAISANTEAFF. The CDR3 region has the DNA TGTGCCATCAGTGCTAACACTGAAGCTTTCTTT.

The chain uses TRBV28 and TRBJ1-2; D ambiguous. The CDR3 extends over 14 amino acids. The germline V gene has CDR1 MDHEN and CDR2 SYDVKM. V lost 6 bases to trimming and J lost 0 bases, with 11 bases between them. The CDR3 sequence: CASRTEVSNYGYTF. The CDR3 nucleotides are TGTGCCAGCAGAACAGAAGTGTCTAACTATGGCTACACCTTC.

The rearrangement uses TRBV10-3 and TRBJ2-7, with a possible D match to TRBD1 (6 bases). The germline V and J ends were trimmed by 5 bases and 3 bases, with 14 bases remaining between them. Looked up from germline, CDR1 is ENHRY and CDR2 is SYGVKD. The CDR3 consists of 14 residues. CDR3 region: CAISQAGESYEQYF. In nucleotides, the CDR3 is TGTGCCATCAGTCAGGCAGGGGAGAGCTACGAGCAGTACTTC.

The V and J genes are TRBV12-5 and TRBJ2-3, with TRBD2 matching 16 bases. The CDR3 is 22 amino acids. With V trimmed by 0 bases and J by 6 bases, 18 bases remained unmatched. CDR1 and CDR2 from the germline V gene are LGHNT and FRNRAP. The CDR3 is CASGLVPGTSGGARRGEDTQYF. In DNA, the CDR3 is TGTGCTAGTGGTTTGGTTCCTGGGACTAGCGGGGGGGCGCGTCGAGGGGAGGATACGCAGTATTTT. The complete variable domain, with remaining parts taken from reference TRBV12-5 and TRBJ2-3, reads DARVTQTPRHKVTEMGQEVTMRCQPILGHNTVFWYRQTMMQGLELLAYFRNRAPLDDSGMPKDRFSAEMPDATLATLKIQPSEPRDSAVYFCASGLVPGTSGGARRGEDTQYFGPGTRLTVL.

The rearrangement links TRBV5-1 to TRBJ2-5, with D maybe TRBD1 (5 bases). V lost 1 base, J lost 4 bases, and 11 bases lay in between. This CDR3 is built from 14 residues. Germline CDR1 SGHRS, CDR2 YFSETQ. The CDR3 nucleotides read TGCGCCAGCAGCTTGATGACAGTAGCAGAGACCCAGTACTTC. Amino acids: CASSLMTVAETQYF.

The chain joins TRBV16 to TRBJ2-2; 11 positions agree with TRBD2. Germline trimming cut 3 bases from V and 1 base from J; bases unmatched to any gene: 4. Germline CDR1 is KGHSY and CDR2 is FQNENV. The CDR3 has 17 residues. Written as DNA, the CDR3 is TGTGCCAGCAGCCAGTCAACTAGCGGGGGGAACACCGGGGAGCTGTTTTTT. Protein product: CASSQSTSGGNTGELFF.

The chain employs TRBV7-9 and TRBJ1-5; weak D call: TRBD1 (5 bases). The germline V and J ends were trimmed by 5 bases and 11 bases, with 19 bases remaining between them. This CDR3 region has 14 residues. The germline gives CDR1 SEHNR, CDR2 FQNEAQ (reference sequence). CDR3 amino acids: CASSPQGSPGAQHF. In DNA, the CDR3 is TGTGCCAGCAGCCCCCAGGGATCCCCGGGGGCCCAGCATTTT.

The rearrangement uses TRBV25-1 and TRBJ1-1; 7 nucleotides align to TRBD1. This CDR3 is 16 amino acids long. In germline, CDR1 is MGHDK, CDR2 SYGVNS. Unmatched junction bases numbered 9, after V lost 4 bases and J lost 1 base. CDR3 sequence (DNA): TGTGCCAGCAGTGGTACAGGGGCGGTTAGGAACACTGAAGCTTTCTTT. This gives the protein CASSGTGAVRNTEAFF.

The V and J genes are TRBV9 and TRBJ2-2; D might be TRBD1 (5 bases). This CDR3 has 16 residues. The V and J ends lost 0 bases and 2 bases respectively, with 11 bases between them. Per the germline V gene, CDR1 is SGDLS and CDR2 is YYNGEE. The CDR3 is CASSVVRGANTGELFF. The CDR3 DNA is TGTGCCAGCAGCGTAGTTAGGGGCGCTAACACCGGGGAGCTGTTTTTT.

The chain recombines TRBV19 with TRBJ1-4, with D hard to call. Deletions cut 10 bases from V and 8 bases from J, with 8 bases between. The V gene's germline CDR1 is LNHDA and CDR2 SQIVND (reference sequence). The length of the CDR3 is 10 residues. As DNA, the CDR3 is TGTGCCACCCGTTCGGAAAAACTGTTTTTT. This sequence encodes CATRSEKLFF.

This chain joins TRBV7-9 and TRBJ2-7; D perhaps matches TRBD2 (6 bases). Germline V gene lookup returns CDR1 SEHNR and CDR2 FQNEAQ (reference sequence). Trimming cost V 1 base and J 0 bases, with 13 bases left between them. The CDR3 is 16 amino acids. The CDR3 bases are TGTGCCAGCAGCTTAGGTAGCGGTAAGGCCTCCTACGAGCAGTACTTC. It translates to CASSLGSGKASYEQYF.

The chain is built from TRBV27 and TRBJ1-2; D might be TRBD1 (6 bases). The ends were cut back, 6 bases at V and 3 bases at J, with 8 bases in the middle. CDR3 size: 12 residues. Germline assignment: CDR1 MNHEY and CDR2 SMNVEV (reference sequence). The CDR3 bases are TGTGCCAGCAGGGACAGCGACTATGGCTACACCTTC. It is translated as CASRDSDYGYTF.

The rearrangement joins TRBV6-5 to TRBJ1-6; weak D call: TRBD1 (6 bases). CDR1 is MNHEY and CDR2 is SVGAGI in the germline V gene. Deletions cut 0 bases from V and 9 bases from J, with 15 bases between. The CDR3 runs 16 residues. The CDR3 loop is CASSYSKGRGTSPLHF. In DNA form, the CDR3 reads TGTGCCAGCAGTTACTCGAAAGGCAGGGGCACTTCACCCCTCCACTTT.

The chain has TRBV4-1 and TRBJ1-2; possible D gene TRBD1, 5 bases. The CDR3 has 14 residues. Trimming shortened V by 1 base and J by 6 bases, and 12 bases separated the two germline ends. The germline CDR1 and CDR2 sequences are MGHRA and YSYEKL. CDR3 loop: CASSQVPGNNGYTF. The CDR3 DNA reads TGCGCCAGCAGCCAAGTTCCAGGGAACAATGGCTACACCTTC.

V and J are TRBV4-3 and TRBJ1-4; D remains unclear. Germline values: CDR1 LGHNA, CDR2 YSLEER. Trimming took 3 bases from V and 7 from J, leaving 18 bases between them. The CDR3 runs to 16 residues. CDR3 loop: CASSQALGYGGEKLFF. The CDR3 DNA reads TGCGCCAGCAGCCAGGCCCTGGGCTATGGTGGTGAAAAACTGTTTTTT.